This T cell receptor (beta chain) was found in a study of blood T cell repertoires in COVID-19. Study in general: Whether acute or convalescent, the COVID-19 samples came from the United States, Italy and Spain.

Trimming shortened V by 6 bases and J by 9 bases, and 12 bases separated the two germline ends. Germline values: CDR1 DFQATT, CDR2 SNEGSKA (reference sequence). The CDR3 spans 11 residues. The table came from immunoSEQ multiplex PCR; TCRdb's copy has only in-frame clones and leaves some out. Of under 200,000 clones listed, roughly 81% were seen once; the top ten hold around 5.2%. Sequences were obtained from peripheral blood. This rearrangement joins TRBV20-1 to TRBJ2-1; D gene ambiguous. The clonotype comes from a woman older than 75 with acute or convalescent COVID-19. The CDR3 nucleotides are TGCAGTGCCCGAAAAAACGGTGAGCAGTTCTTC. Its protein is CSARKNGEQFF.